This TCR beta chain was sequenced in a study of CD8 T cells in ankylosing spondylitis. Overall study results and limits: Apparently characteristic of ankylosing spondylitis blood was a TCR beta motif (under ten highly homologous variants).

Using its own MiXCR run on the 5' RACE reads, TCRdb lists one record per CDR3 protein. This sample has over 700,000 distinct CDR3 sequences, with 15% to 20% found just once. This clonotype has a handful of counts. Its cognate antigen is unknown. Sequenced material: blood, either unsorted or a sorted T cell fraction (not recorded which). The sequence was obtained from a male donor with ankylosing spondylitis.

Here the CDR3 DNA reads TGTGCCAGCAGGCGACAGGGGGCGATCAATGAGCAGTTCTTC. This encodes CASRRQGAINEQFF. The chain recombines TRBV6-1 with TRBJ2-1; TRBD1 agrees at 10 bases. The CDR3 has 14 amino acids. Germline CDR1 is MNHNS and CDR2 is SASEGT. Germline trimming cut 6 bases from V and 6 bases from J; bases unmatched to any gene: 5.